The rows below give T cell receptor beta chains drawn from one sample of a study of blood T cell repertoires in COVID-19. Sequenced by immunoSEQ multiplex PCR; TCRdb stores in-frame clones only, minus some. The data contain roughly 180,000 clones, about 88% of them singletons. Source material: peripheral blood. The receptor source for this set is a man between 18 and 29 years old with acute or convalescent COVID-19. Both conserved end residues are part of each CDR3. D genes are given only for firm matches. A clone size is listed for some rows: how often the clone was seen (once, few, many), or a class if it is expanded.

cdr3_nt: TGTGCCGGTGGACTAGCGGGGTTAGGCGAGCAGTACTTC
cdr3_aa: CAGGLAGLGEQYF
d_call: TRBD2
v_call: TRBV6-4
j_call: TRBJ2-7
clone_size: NA

cdr3_nt: TGCGCCAGCAGCCTGACCGACACCCAAGAGACCCAGTACTTC
cdr3_aa: CASSLTDTQETQYF
d_call: NA
v_call: TRBV5-1
j_call: TRBJ2-5
clone_size: NA

cdr3_nt: TGTGCCAGCAGCTCGGGACAGTCTAATGAAAAACTGTTTTTT
cdr3_aa: CASSSGQSNEKLFF
d_call: TRBD1
v_call: TRBV11-1
j_call: TRBJ1-4
clone_size: NA

cdr3_nt: TGTGCCAGCAGTAAGGCGGAGAGGGAGACCCAGTACTTC
cdr3_aa: CASSKAERETQYF
d_call: NA
v_call: TRBV2
j_call: TRBJ2-5
clone_size: NA

cdr3_nt: TGCGCCAGCAGCCGAGTAGGCGGGGGTACAGATACGCAGTATTTT
cdr3_aa: CASSRVGGGTDTQYF
d_call: TRBD2
v_call: TRBV4-1
j_call: TRBJ2-3
clone_size: NA

cdr3_nt: TGTGCTAGCATGGAGAGGAGTTCCGCTGAAGCTTTCTTT
cdr3_aa: CASMERSSAEAFF
d_call: NA
v_call: TRBV12-5
j_call: TRBJ1-1
clone_size: NA

cdr3_nt: TGTGCCAGCAGCCCCGATCTGGCAGCTAACTATGGCTACACCTTC
cdr3_aa: CASSPDLAANYGYTF
d_call: NA
v_call: TRBV5-4
j_call: TRBJ1-2
clone_size: once

cdr3_nt: TGTGCCAGCTCACCGTACACAGGGGAAATAGCCAAAAACATTCAGTACTTC
cdr3_aa: CASSPYTGEIAKNIQYF
d_call: TRBD1
v_call: TRBV18
j_call: TRBJ2-4
clone_size: NA

cdr3_nt: TGCGCCAGCAGCCCACAAGTCACAGCTCCAAATTCACCCCTCCACTTT
cdr3_aa: CASSPQVTAPNSPLHF
d_call: NA
v_call: TRBV4-1
j_call: TRBJ1-6
clone_size: NA

cdr3_nt: TGTGCCAGCTCACCAATAAACAGGGCGAACACTGAAGCTTTCTTT
cdr3_aa: CASSPINRANTEAFF
d_call: NA
v_call: TRBV18
j_call: TRBJ1-1
clone_size: NA

cdr3_nt: TGTGCCAGCAGTGCAGGGGGGTGGGTCACTGAAGCTTTCTTT
cdr3_aa: CASSAGGWVTEAFF
d_call: TRBD1
v_call: TRBV25-1
j_call: TRBJ1-1
clone_size: once

cdr3_nt: TGTGCCAGCAGCCTAGGGACAGGGAGTTCACCCCTCCACTTT
cdr3_aa: CASSLGTGSSPLHF
d_call: TRBD1
v_call: TRBV7-9
j_call: TRBJ1-6
clone_size: few

cdr3_nt: TGTGCCAGCAGCTTATCCGAGGGATTTGGCTACACCTTC
cdr3_aa: CASSLSEGFGYTF
d_call: NA
v_call: TRBV7-3
j_call: TRBJ1-2
clone_size: NA

cdr3_nt: TGTGCCAGCATGTATGTAACCGGGGAGACCCAGTACTTC
cdr3_aa: CASMYVTGETQYF
d_call: NA
v_call: TRBV2
j_call: TRBJ2-5
clone_size: once

cdr3_nt: TGTGCCAGCAGCCCCGGGACAGGGGTCCCCTATGGCTACACCTTC
cdr3_aa: CASSPGTGVPYGYTF
d_call: TRBD1
v_call: TRBV6-4
j_call: TRBJ1-2
clone_size: NA

cdr3_nt: TGCGCCAGCAGTGAGTCAAAGGGAGGGCAGCCCCAGCATTTT
cdr3_aa: CASSESKGGQPQHF
d_call: NA
v_call: TRBV10-2
j_call: TRBJ1-5
clone_size: NA

cdr3_nt: TGTGCCAGCAGCCGGACAGGGCCCCTTTTAAATAATGAAAAACTGTTTTTT
cdr3_aa: CASSRTGPLLNNEKLFF
d_call: TRBD1
v_call: TRBV13
j_call: TRBJ1-4
clone_size: NA

cdr3_nt: TGCGCCAGCAGCTTGGGAACAGGGCTTTCCTCTAACTATGGCTACACCTTC
cdr3_aa: CASSLGTGLSSNYGYTF
d_call: NA
v_call: TRBV5-1
j_call: TRBJ1-2
clone_size: NA

cdr3_nt: TGCGCCAGCAGCCACGCTAGCGGCGGCACCGGGGAGCTGTTTTTT
cdr3_aa: CASSHASGGTGELFF
d_call: TRBD2
v_call: TRBV5-1
j_call: TRBJ2-2
clone_size: NA

cdr3_nt: TGTGCCAGCAGCCAAGGGACTAGCGGGGGAAGGACCCAAGAGACCCAGTACTTC
cdr3_aa: CASSQGTSGGRTQETQYF
d_call: TRBD2
v_call: TRBV3-1/TRBV3-2
j_call: TRBJ2-5
clone_size: NA

cdr3_nt: TGCGCCAGCAGCTTGGGGGGACAGGGGGTTGAAAAACTGTTTTTT
cdr3_aa: CASSLGGQGVEKLFF
d_call: TRBD1
v_call: TRBV5-1
j_call: TRBJ1-4
clone_size: few

cdr3_nt: TGCAGTGCTAGAGGACAGGAAAAACTGTTTTTT
cdr3_aa: CSARGQEKLFF
d_call: NA
v_call: TRBV20-1
j_call: TRBJ1-4
clone_size: few

cdr3_nt: TGTGCCAGCAGTTTATCTAGCGGGGGGCTGAACACCGGGGAGCTGTTTTTT
cdr3_aa: CASSLSSGGLNTGELFF
d_call: TRBD2
v_call: TRBV28
j_call: TRBJ2-2
clone_size: NA

cdr3_nt: TGTGCCTGGAGTACCCGCAACGAGATCTATGGCTACACCTTC
cdr3_aa: CAWSTRNEIYGYTF
d_call: NA
v_call: TRBV30
j_call: TRBJ1-2
clone_size: NA

cdr3_nt: TGTGCCAGCAGTTACCGGACAGGGTCAGCTGGAAACACCATATATTTT
cdr3_aa: CASSYRTGSAGNTIYF
d_call: TRBD1
v_call: TRBV6-6
j_call: TRBJ1-3
clone_size: few

cdr3_nt: TGTGCCTGGAACCGGGACAGCGGACCTGGCACCGGGGAGCTGTTTTTT
cdr3_aa: CAWNRDSGPGTGELFF
d_call: TRBD1
v_call: TRBV30
j_call: TRBJ2-2
clone_size: NA

cdr3_nt: TGTGCCATCAGTGAGACATCAGATTTGGGCTCCCCGACCAATGAGCAGTTCTTC
cdr3_aa: CAISETSDLGSPTNEQFF
d_call: NA
v_call: TRBV10-3
j_call: TRBJ2-1
clone_size: NA

cdr3_nt: TGTGCCAGCAGCTTTGGGCTTAATCAGCCCCAGCATTTT
cdr3_aa: CASSFGLNQPQHF
d_call: NA
v_call: TRBV7-2
j_call: TRBJ1-5
clone_size: NA

cdr3_nt: TGCGCCAGCAGGGGAGCCTGGACAGGCCTACATCAGCCCCAGCATTTT
cdr3_aa: CASRGAWTGLHQPQHF
d_call: TRBD1
v_call: TRBV23-1
j_call: TRBJ1-5
clone_size: once

cdr3_nt: TGTGCCTGGAGTGCCCCCCCAGGGCGGATCGGCGTCTATGGCTACACCTTC
cdr3_aa: CAWSAPPGRIGVYGYTF
d_call: NA
v_call: TRBV30
j_call: TRBJ1-2
clone_size: NA

cdr3_nt: TGCGCCAGCAGCCAACTACAGGACATCTCTGGGGCCAACGTCCTGACTTTC
cdr3_aa: CASSQLQDISGANVLTF
d_call: NA
v_call: TRBV4-1
j_call: TRBJ2-6
clone_size: NA

cdr3_nt: TGTGCCAGCAGCCCGCTGGGCGGGGGGGCCGTTGAGCAGTTCTTC
cdr3_aa: CASSPLGGGAVEQFF
d_call: TRBD2
v_call: TRBV7-9
j_call: TRBJ2-1
clone_size: NA

cdr3_nt: TGCGCCAGCAGCCGGACAGGGGGAAGGGGGGAGACCCAGTACTTC
cdr3_aa: CASSRTGGRGETQYF
d_call: TRBD1
v_call: TRBV5-1
j_call: TRBJ2-5
clone_size: NA

cdr3_nt: TGCGCCAGCAGTCTTTTACAGGGGGTCATGGCTGAAGCTTTCTTT
cdr3_aa: CASSLLQGVMAEAFF
d_call: TRBD1
v_call: TRBV5-1
j_call: TRBJ1-1
clone_size: NA

cdr3_nt: TGTGCCAGCAGCCCCAGACAGACTCTATATGAAAAACTGTTTTTT
cdr3_aa: CASSPRQTLYEKLFF
d_call: NA
v_call: TRBV11-2
j_call: TRBJ1-4
clone_size: NA

cdr3_nt: TGTGCCAGCAGCTCCAGGTGGGGACAGGGTGACTACGAGCAGTACTTC
cdr3_aa: CASSSRWGQGDYEQYF
d_call: TRBD1
v_call: TRBV7-2
j_call: TRBJ2-7
clone_size: once

cdr3_nt: TGCGCCAGCAGCCAAGAACTTCGGGGGGGGGAACAAGAGACCCAGTACTTC
cdr3_aa: CASSQELRGGEQETQYF
d_call: TRBD2
v_call: TRBV4-1
j_call: TRBJ2-5
clone_size: NA

cdr3_nt: TGTGCCAGCCAACGTGGAGCCGACCCCTACTACGAGCAGTACTTC
cdr3_aa: CASQRGADPYYEQYF
d_call: NA
v_call: TRBV5-4
j_call: TRBJ2-7
clone_size: NA

cdr3_nt: TGTGCCAGCAGCGTAGAGGCGGGGGGGAATGAGCAGTTCTTC
cdr3_aa: CASSVEAGGNEQFF
d_call: TRBD2
v_call: TRBV9
j_call: TRBJ2-1
clone_size: NA

cdr3_nt: TGTGCCAGCAGCCAGACGGGGTGGACAGGACCCGACACCGGGGAGCTGTTTTTT
cdr3_aa: CASSQTGWTGPDTGELFF
d_call: TRBD1
v_call: TRBV11-3
j_call: TRBJ2-2
clone_size: NA

cdr3_nt: TGTGCCAGCAGCTTAGCGCTGGGACAGCTTAATGAAAAACTGTTTTTT
cdr3_aa: CASSLALGQLNEKLFF
d_call: TRBD1
v_call: TRBV7-9
j_call: TRBJ1-4
clone_size: NA

cdr3_nt: TGTGCCATCAGAGCCACCGGCGCTAGGGGGAGCACAGATACGCAGTATTTT
cdr3_aa: CAIRATGARGSTDTQYF
d_call: NA
v_call: TRBV10-3
j_call: TRBJ2-3
clone_size: NA

cdr3_nt: TGTGCCAGCAGTTCGATGTCCCGGACAGGTCCCCGTGGCTACACCTTC
cdr3_aa: CASSSMSRTGPRGYTF
d_call: TRBD1
v_call: TRBV28
j_call: TRBJ1-2
clone_size: NA

cdr3_nt: TGTGCCAGCAGCCAAGGGGGACTAGCGGGGGCCTACAATGAGCAGTTCTTC
cdr3_aa: CASSQGGLAGAYNEQFF
d_call: TRBD2
v_call: TRBV3-1/TRBV3-2
j_call: TRBJ2-1
clone_size: NA

cdr3_nt: TGTGCCAGCAGCTTAAACCCGACAGGGGCGGGAGAGACCCAGTACTTC
cdr3_aa: CASSLNPTGAGETQYF
d_call: TRBD1
v_call: TRBV7-7
j_call: TRBJ2-5
clone_size: NA